This T cell receptor beta chain was identified in a study of blood T cells in healthy people across ages. The CDR3 is made up of 16 amino acids. V dropped 0 bases and J dropped 2 bases, with 13 bases sitting between them. Germline-derived CDR1 and CDR2 are LGHDT and YNNKEL (reference sequence). With a J-beta primer mix and a sample-barcoded 5' primer, a second PCR ran about 7 to 12 cycles. Each CDR3 protein gets one entry after TCRdb re-called the 5' RACE reads with MiXCR. The sample has about 1.4 million distinct CDR3 sequences; roughly 59% are singletons. Notes on the study in general: Naive T cell percentage strongly correlated with TCR beta diversity.

A word on this clonotype: Its cognate antigen is unknown.

The sequence came from a man younger than 35 in good health. The chain recombines TRBV3-1 with TRBJ1-2; a possible D gene is TRBD1 (6 bases). The sequenced sample was blood. As DNA, the CDR3 is TGTGCCAGCAGCCAAGAGTTGTATCAGGGGAACTATGGCTACACCTTC. Amino acid sequence: CASSQELYQGNYGYTF.